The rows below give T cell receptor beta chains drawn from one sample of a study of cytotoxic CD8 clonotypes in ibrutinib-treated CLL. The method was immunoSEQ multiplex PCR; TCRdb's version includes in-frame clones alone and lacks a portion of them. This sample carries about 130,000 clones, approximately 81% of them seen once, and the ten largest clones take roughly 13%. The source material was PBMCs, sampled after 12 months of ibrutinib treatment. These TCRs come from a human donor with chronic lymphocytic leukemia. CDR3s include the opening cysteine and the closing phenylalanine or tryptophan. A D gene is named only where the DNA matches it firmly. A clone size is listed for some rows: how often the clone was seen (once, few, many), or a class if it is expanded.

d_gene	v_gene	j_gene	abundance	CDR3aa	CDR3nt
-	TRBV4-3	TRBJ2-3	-	CASSSRGTDTQYF	TGCGCCAGCAGCTCACGGGGAACAGATACGCAGTATTTT
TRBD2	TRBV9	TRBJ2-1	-	CASSTHGLAGSGNEQFF	TGTGCCAGCAGCACACATGGACTAGCGGGGTCTGGTAATGAGCAGTTCTTC
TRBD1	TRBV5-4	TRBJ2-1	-	CASSLGTGGGYEQFF	TGTGCCAGCAGCTTGGGGACAGGTGGCGGCTATGAGCAGTTCTTC
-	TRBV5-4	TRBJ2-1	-	CASSLRREFGEQFF	TGTGCCAGCAGCTTGCGCCGGGAGTTTGGTGAGCAGTTCTTC
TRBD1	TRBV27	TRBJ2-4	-	CASRNLGTGVNIQYF	TGTGCCAGCAGAAACCTCGGGACAGGGGTAAACATTCAGTACTTC
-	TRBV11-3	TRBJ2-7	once	CASSLEGWQGPYEQYF	TGTGCCAGCAGCTTAGAAGGATGGCAGGGCCCCTACGAGCAGTACTTC
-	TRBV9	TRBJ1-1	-	CASSGQGNTEAFF	TGTGCCAGCAGCGGCCAAGGCAACACTGAAGCTTTCTTT
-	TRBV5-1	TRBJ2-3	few	CASSLALGEDTQYF	TGCGCCAGCAGCTTGGCCTTAGGGGAGGATACGCAGTATTTT
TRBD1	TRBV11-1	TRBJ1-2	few	CASSPQTGRYGYTF	TGTGCCAGCAGCCCCCAGACAGGGCGATATGGCTACACCTTC
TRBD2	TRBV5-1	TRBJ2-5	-	CASSHRTSGGQETQYF	TGCGCCAGCAGCCACCGGACTAGCGGGGGACAAGAGACCCAGTACTTC
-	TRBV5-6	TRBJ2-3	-	CASTLGILGKDTQYF	TGTGCCAGCACCCTCGGGATTCTGGGGAAAGATACGCAGTATTTT
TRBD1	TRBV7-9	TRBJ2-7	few	CASTLMGQGAYEQYF	TGTGCCAGCACCCTTATGGGACAGGGCGCCTACGAGCAGTACTTC
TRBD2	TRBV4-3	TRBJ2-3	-	CASSPLLAGGAQYF	TGCGCCAGCAGCCCGTTGCTAGCGGGAGGGGCGCAGTATTTT
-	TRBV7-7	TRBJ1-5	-	CASSLQRGERGQPQHF	TGTGCTAGCAGCTTACAGAGGGGCGAGAGAGGTCAGCCCCAGCATTTT
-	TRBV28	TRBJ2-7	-	CASSLLVRQEQYF	TGTGCCAGCAGTTTATTGGTCCGGCAGGAGCAGTACTTC
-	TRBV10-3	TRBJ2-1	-	CATSTPSIDNEQFF	TGTGCCACTTCAACCCCTAGTATCGACAATGAGCAGTTCTTC